This TCR beta chain is from a study of blood T cell repertoires in COVID-19. Study-wide context: From T cells, B-cell-depleted T cells, or PBMCs came the material, which was cDNA or gDNA.

Profiling relied on immunoSEQ multiplex PCR, and the TCRdb table lists in-frame clones only, not all of them. The repertoire holds approximately 150,000 clones, with over 80% as singletons. Germline V gene lookup returns CDR1 LGHDT and CDR2 YNNKEL (reference sequence). The length of the CDR3 is 15 residues. V shed 4 bases, J shed 0 bases, and the junction held 2 bases outside the gene matches. Across over 20 US areas, participants ranged in age from about 18 to 90 years. Participants had their cohort set by participant-reported clinical history. During the 2 weeks before they entered the study, exposed participants had met someone with a PCR-confirmed or clinician-diagnosed COVID-19 case.

The gene calls are TRBV3-1 (or the pseudogene TRBV3-2) and TRBJ2-7; TRBD2 matches 11 bases. The sequenced material came from PBMCs or T cells enriched from blood (not recorded which). The TCR originated in a man between 65 and 85 years old who had been exposed to COVID-19. This CDR3 is CASSPTSGGSYEQYF. The CDR3 DNA follows: TGTGCCAGCAGCCCTACTAGCGGGGGCTCCTACGAGCAGTACTTC.